This TCR beta chain was retrieved from a study of siplizumab effects on memory and regulatory T cells. On this clone: Its antigen is unidentified.

Findings of the study overall: In roughly 75-95% of proliferating CD4+ or CD8+ clones, a naive or memory phenotype could not be assigned.

The length of the CDR3 is 13 residues. Trimming at V came to 1 base and at J to 6 bases, leaving 0 bases not matched to a gene. Germline V gene lookup returns CDR1 SGHAT and CDR2 FQNNGV. Profiling relied on immunoSEQ multiplex PCR, and the TCRdb table lists in-frame clones only, not all of them. The sample records 55,000 to 80,000 clones, 79% being singletons. This TCR was sampled from a human donor in good health. The chain combines TRBV11-2 with TRBJ2-4; 7 nucleotides agree with TRBD1. The sequencing sample was made of memory CD4+ T cells sorted from blood. The CDR3 region is CASSLGDRNIQYF. DNA for the CDR3: TGTGCCAGCAGCTTAGGGGACAGAAACATTCAGTACTTC.